A selection of T cell receptor beta chains follows, all from one sample in a study of blood T cell repertoires in COVID-19. Sequencing used immunoSEQ multiplex PCR; TCRdb keeps in-frame clones, though not all of them. The table lists roughly 50,000 clones, roughly 83% of them singletons. The sequenced sample consisted of peripheral blood. These receptors came from an older man with acute or convalescent COVID-19. CDR3s include the opening cysteine and the closing phenylalanine or tryptophan. A D gene is named only where the DNA matches it firmly. Size tells how often a clone was seen (once, few, many) or the class of an expanded clone, and some rows leave it out.

j_call,d_call,clone_size,v_call,cdr3_length,cdr3_nt,cdr3_aa
TRBJ1-4,NA,NA,TRBV28,14,TGTGCCACCGGGGGAGGGGCAACTAATGAAAAACTGTTTTTT,CATGGGATNEKLFF
TRBJ2-4,TRBD2,NA,TRBV5-1,16,TGCGCCAGCAGCATATCCGGGACTAGCGGGGGAAACATTCAGTACTTC,CASSISGTSGGNIQYF
TRBJ1-1,NA,NA,TRBV29-1,11,TGCAGCTACTCCATGAACACTGAAGCTTTCTTT,CSYSMNTEAFF
TRBJ2-2,TRBD1,once,TRBV19,16,TGTGCCAGTAGTATAGGCGGGACAGGCGAGACCGGGGAGCTGTTTTTT,CASSIGGTGETGELFF
TRBJ2-1,NA,NA,TRBV30,15,TGTGCCTGGAGTGTACTCCCGTCACCGTACAATGAGCAGTTCTTC,CAWSVLPSPYNEQFF
TRBJ1-1,TRBD1,NA,TRBV30,13,TGTGCCGGAAGCAGGGACAGGGGGACTGAAGCTTTCTTT,CAGSRDRGTEAFF
TRBJ1-1,TRBD1,NA,TRBV19,13,TGTGCCAGTAGTATTTGGCAGGGGGCTGAAGCTTTCTTT,CASSIWQGAEAFF
TRBJ1-1,NA,NA,TRBV7-9,15,TGTGCCAGCAGATCGGGGGACGGATCGAACACTGAAGCTTTCTTT,CASRSGDGSNTEAFF
TRBJ1-6,TRBD1,NA,TRBV27,15,TGTGCCAGCAGTTTATCCGGGACAGGAAATTCACCCCTCCACTTT,CASSLSGTGNSPLHF
TRBJ1-2,NA,NA,TRBV12-2,17,TGTGCAAGTCGCCCGGGGTCAGGGAGGGAGGGTAACTATGGCTACACCTTC,CASRPGSGREGNYGYTF
TRBJ2-2,TRBD1,few,TRBV27,16,TGTGCCAGCAGGGAGACCAGGGGGACGAACACCGGGGAGCTGTTTTTT,CASRETRGTNTGELFF
TRBJ2-2,TRBD2,NA,TRBV7-3,20,TGTGCCAGCAGCCGGACTAGCGGGAGGCCCTCCTATACGAACACCGGGGAGCTGTTTTTT,CASSRTSGRPSYTNTGELFF
TRBJ2-1,TRBD1,few,TRBV9,16,TGTGCCAGCAGCCCCTCGGGACAGGGGATTGGCAATGAGCAGTTCTTC,CASSPSGQGIGNEQFF
TRBJ1-2,NA,once,TRBV5-6,14,TGTGCCAGCACCCTGGGGGCGACTAACTATGGCTACACCTTC,CASTLGATNYGYTF
TRBJ1-5,TRBD1,NA,TRBV7-9,15,TGTGCCAGCAGGGAAACAGGGGAGGTGGATCAGCCCCAGCATTTT,CASRETGEVDQPQHF
TRBJ2-1,TRBD2,once,TRBV27,15,TGTGCCAGCAGTTCGGGACGGGGGGGCCTCAATGAGCAGTTCTTC,CASSSGRGGLNEQFF
TRBJ2-7,NA,NA,TRBV15,15,TGTGCCACCAGCGGGGGGGGGCCAGACTACTACGAGCAGTACTTC,CATSGGGPDYYEQYF
TRBJ1-2,NA,NA,TRBV4-3,15,TGCGCCAGCAGCCAAGGTGTCGACTGGCGCTATGGCTACACCTTC,CASSQGVDWRYGYTF
TRBJ1-1,NA,NA,TRBV19,15,TGTGCCAGCACTACGACCAGGGTTTGGAACACTGAAGCTTTCTTT,CASTTTRVWNTEAFF
TRBJ2-2,NA,NA,TRBV7-7,13,TGTGCCAGCAGCTTATCGGGCACCGGGGAGCTGTTTTTT,CASSLSGTGELFF
TRBJ2-2,TRBD2,once,TRBV7-2,14,TGTGCCAGCAGCGCGCGACTAGCGGGACGGGAGCTGTTTTTT,CASSARLAGRELFF
TRBJ2-7,TRBD1,NA,TRBV6-2/TRBV6-3,15,TGTGCCAGCAGTTACTCTGGGACAGGGGTCAGCGAGCAGTACTTC,CASSYSGTGVSEQYF
TRBJ1-1,NA,few,TRBV11-2,17,TGTGCCAGCAGCTTAAGAGTAAACTTGGCGGTGAACACTGAAGCTTTCTTT,CASSLRVNLAVNTEAFF
TRBJ1-5,NA,once,TRBV12-3/TRBV12-4,13,TGTGCCAGCAGTCCTACAGGGTCCCAGCCCCAGCATTTT,CASSPTGSQPQHF
TRBJ1-2,TRBD1,NA,TRBV9,14,TGTGCCAGCACCCCGGGACAGCTTTACTATGGCTACACCTTC,CASTPGQLYYGYTF
TRBJ1-2,TRBD1,NA,TRBV7-9,14,TGTGCCAGCAGCTCGGGACAGGGGGCACGGGGCTACACCTTC,CASSSGQGARGYTF
TRBJ2-7,NA,NA,TRBV20-1,11,TGCAGTGCTGACTATGAGATCGAGCAGTACTTC,CSADYEIEQYF
TRBJ1-1,NA,NA,TRBV7-6,14,TGTGCCAGCAGCTTACGGTCCAGGGACACTGAAGCTTTCTTT,CASSLRSRDTEAFF
TRBJ2-1,TRBD1,NA,TRBV19,16,TGTGCCAGTAGTGGTCTTGGGGACAGGGAAAGATGGGCGCAGTTCTTC,CASSGLGDRERWAQFF
TRBJ2-3,TRBD2,NA,TRBV6-2/TRBV6-3,16,TGTGCCAGCAGCCTACGAACTAGCGGGACCACAGATACGCAGTATTTT,CASSLRTSGTTDTQYF
TRBJ2-2,TRBD1,NA,TRBV7-9,16,TGTGCCAGCAGCGTTTGGGGACAGGGGATCACCGGGGAGCTGTTTTTT,CASSVWGQGITGELFF
TRBJ2-4,NA,NA,TRBV11-2,12,TGTGCCAGCAGCTTAGAAGCAAACATTCAGTACTTC,CASSLEANIQYF
TRBJ2-1,NA,NA,TRBV24-1,13,TGTGCCACCAGTGCCGGGAGCCGCAATGAGCAGTTCTTC,CATSAGSRNEQFF
TRBJ2-2,NA,once,TRBV27,16,TGTGCCAGCAGTTTATTTGCCCGAGTGAACACCGGGGAGCTGTTTTTT,CASSLFARVNTGELFF
TRBJ1-1,TRBD1,once,TRBV27,14,TGTGCCAGCAGAGGACAGGGCACCCTCTTGAGAGCTTTCTTT,CASRGQGTLLRAFF
TRBJ1-2,TRBD1,NA,TRBV4-2,16,TGTGCCAGCAGCCACCGACAGGGGGAGCAGGGCTATGGCTACACCTTC,CASSHRQGEQGYGYTF
TRBJ1-1,NA,NA,TRBV7-2,14,TGTGCCAGCAGCCCTCAGGGTTGGAGCACTGAAGCTTTCTTT,CASSPQGWSTEAFF
TRBJ2-2,NA,NA,TRBV15,15,TGTGCCACCAGCAGAGTTAGGGCGGGCACCGGGGAGCTGTTTTTT,CATSRVRAGTGELFF
TRBJ1-2,TRBD1,NA,TRBV19,17,TGTGCCAGTAGTATAGCCGGGACAGCCAAAGCCGCTTATGGCTACACCTTC,CASSIAGTAKAAYGYTF
TRBJ1-2,NA,once,TRBV6-5,14,TGTGCCAGCAGTTTGCGGCTTGGGAACTATGGCTACACCTTC,CASSLRLGNYGYTF
TRBJ1-6,NA,NA,TRBV12-3/TRBV12-4,13,TGTGCCAGCCGGACGAGCCAGGGCTCACCCCTCCACTTT,CASRTSQGSPLHF
TRBJ1-2,TRBD1,NA,TRBV4-3,13,TGCGCCAGCAGCCACCGACAGGGATATGGCTACACCTTC,CASSHRQGYGYTF